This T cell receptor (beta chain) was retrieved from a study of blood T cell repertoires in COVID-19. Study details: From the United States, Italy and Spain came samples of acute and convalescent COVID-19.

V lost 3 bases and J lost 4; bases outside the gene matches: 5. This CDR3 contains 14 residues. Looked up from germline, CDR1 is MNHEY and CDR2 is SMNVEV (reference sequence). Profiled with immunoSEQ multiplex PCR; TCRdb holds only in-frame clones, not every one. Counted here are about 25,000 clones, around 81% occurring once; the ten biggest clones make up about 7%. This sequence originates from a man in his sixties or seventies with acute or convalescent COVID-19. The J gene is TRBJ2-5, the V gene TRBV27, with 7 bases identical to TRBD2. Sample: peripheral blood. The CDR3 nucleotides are TGTGCCAGCAGTTTCTCCGGGACTACAGAGACCCAGTACTTC. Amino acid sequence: CASSFSGTTETQYF.